This entry is about one T cell receptor (beta chain). The antigen is unknown. Trimming took 6 bases from V and 0 from J; bases not matched to a gene: 6. The CDR3 is 16 amino acids. Per the germline V gene, CDR1 is MDHEN and CDR2 is SYDVKM. This sample is drawn from a study of identical twins. Carrying unique molecular identifiers, the cDNA also gained a universal primer site through template switching. In TCRdb, the 5' RACE reads were re-called with MiXCR into one record per CDR3 protein. The sample carries 690,000 or so distinct CDR3 sequences, approximately 6.1% recorded once. Points from the study as a whole: Out-of-frame alpha sequences shared between twins exhibited an excess of low generation probability. Conclusions rested on cross-sectional statistics rather than following the same donors.

This sequence was found in a young man in good health. The sequencing sample was made of naive T cells sorted from blood. This chain joins TRBV28 and TRBJ2-2; 8 nucleotides match TRBD2. CDR3 in DNA: TGTGCCAGCAGGGAAAGGGGACTAGCGAACACCGGGGAGCTGTTTTTT. Its protein product is CASRERGLANTGELFF.